The clone carrying this T cell receptor beta chain was counted many times. Its antigen is unknown. This entry comes from a study of T-cell reconstitution after alpha-beta-depleted transplantation in children. Unique molecular identifiers tagged the TCRbeta library. In TCRdb, the PCR reads were re-called with MiXCR into one record per CDR3 protein. The sample lists 65,000 to 85,000 distinct CDR3 sequences; around 9.9% were seen once. CDR3 length: 17 residues. J gave up 5 bases and V 0 bases, and 6 bases lay outside the gene matches. Germline V gives CDR1 SGHTA, CDR2 FQGNSA. Points from the study as a whole: Surviving recipient T cells and thymic progenitors underlay high day-60 TCRbeta diversity in some patients. The authors attributed T-cell counts and diversity one year after transplant mostly to newly produced T cells. After transplant, at about two months, alpha-beta T cells were reportedly derived from several hundred expanded graft clones.

The specimen comprised PBMCs, sampled before TCRalphabeta/CD19-depleted stem cell transplant. The clonotype was recovered from a boy between 10 and 17 years old with acute myeloid leukemia, due to receive a stem cell transplant. The chain joins TRBV7-2 to TRBJ2-1; TRBD2 matches 11 bases. CDR3 DNA: TGTGCCAGCAGCTTAGCCGGGACTAGCGGAGGTAACAATGAGCAGTTCTTC. Its translation: CASSLAGTSGGNNEQFF.